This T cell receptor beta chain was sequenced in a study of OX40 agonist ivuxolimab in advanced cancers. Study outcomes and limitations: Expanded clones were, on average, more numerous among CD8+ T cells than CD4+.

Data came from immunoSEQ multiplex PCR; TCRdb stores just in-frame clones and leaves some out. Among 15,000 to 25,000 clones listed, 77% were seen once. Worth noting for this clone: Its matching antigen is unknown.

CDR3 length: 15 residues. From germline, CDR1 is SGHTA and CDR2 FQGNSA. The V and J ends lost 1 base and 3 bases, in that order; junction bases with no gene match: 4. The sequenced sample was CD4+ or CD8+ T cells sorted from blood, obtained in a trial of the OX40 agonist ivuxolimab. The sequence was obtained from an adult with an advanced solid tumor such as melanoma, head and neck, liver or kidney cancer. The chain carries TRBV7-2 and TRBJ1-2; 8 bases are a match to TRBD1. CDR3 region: CASSLGGQGDYGYTF. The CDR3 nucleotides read TGTGCCAGCAGCTTAGGAGGACAGGGCGACTATGGCTACACCTTC. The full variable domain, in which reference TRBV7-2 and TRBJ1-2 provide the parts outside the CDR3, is GAGVSQSPSNKVTEKGKDVELRCDPISGHTALYWYRQSLGQGLEFLIYFQGNSAPDKSGLPSDRFSAERTGGSVSTLTIQRTQQEDSAVYLCASSLGGQGDYGYTFGSGTRLTVV.